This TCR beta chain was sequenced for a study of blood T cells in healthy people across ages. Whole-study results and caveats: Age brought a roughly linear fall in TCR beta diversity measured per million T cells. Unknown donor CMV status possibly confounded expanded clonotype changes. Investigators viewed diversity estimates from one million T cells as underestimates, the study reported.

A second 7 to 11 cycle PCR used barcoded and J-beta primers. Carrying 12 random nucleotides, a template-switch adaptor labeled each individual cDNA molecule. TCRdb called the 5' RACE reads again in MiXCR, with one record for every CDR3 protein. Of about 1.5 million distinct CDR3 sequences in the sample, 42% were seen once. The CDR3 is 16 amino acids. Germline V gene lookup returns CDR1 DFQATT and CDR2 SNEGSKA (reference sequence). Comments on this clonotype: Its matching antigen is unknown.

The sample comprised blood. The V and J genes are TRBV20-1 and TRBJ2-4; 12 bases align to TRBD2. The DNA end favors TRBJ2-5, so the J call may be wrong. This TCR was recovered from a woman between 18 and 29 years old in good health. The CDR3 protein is CSATNQLAGGGETQYF. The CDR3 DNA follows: TGCAGTGCTACAAACCAACTAGCGGGAGGAGGTGAGACCCAGTACTTC.